This T cell receptor beta chain was identified during a study of T cell repertoires in cytomegalovirus infection. CDR3 length: 14 residues. The germline CDR1 and CDR2 sequences are LNHDA and SQIVND (reference sequence). The V and J ends lost 2 bases and 0 bases respectively, with 7 bases between them. TCRdb redid the calling of the reads with MiXCR, one entry per CDR3 protein. Among more than 140,000 distinct CDR3 sequences listed, 5% to 6.5% were seen once. This clonotype turned up a few times. The source is a human donor in good health (CMV status not recorded). Some clones in this sample may be carry-over from other donors' samples. This chain connects TRBV19 to TRBJ1-1, with D uncertain. What was sequenced was PBMCs. The CDR3 sequence: CASSIWGMNTEAFF. In DNA, the CDR3 is TGTGCCAGTAGTATATGGGGAATGAACACTGAAGCTTTCTTT.